This note documents a single TCR beta chain sequence. Single viable CD3+CD4+CD8-CD45RO+ cells were sorted as the memory CD4+ T cells. Serostatus was set by detecting CMV pp150, pp28, p38, p52 IgG. Total CD4+ T cells were enriched by CD4 positive selection. In the source study's methods: After removing out-of-frame reads, 2,204,828 distinct TCRbeta sequences remained. Assay: immunoSEQ multiplex PCR; the TCRdb copy retains only in-frame clones and omits some. D and trimming come from the DNA, and the V and J calls and clone size come from that table. The table includes under 65,000 clones, roughly 78% detected once. These data originate in a study of memory CD4+ T cells and cytomegalovirus serostatus. Background on the study: Healthy Belgian adult donors included about nine CMV-positive and fewer than 25 CMV-negative people.

Germline V gene sequence: CDR1 SEHNR, CDR2 FQNEAQ (reference sequence). The V end was cut by 2 bases, the J end by 0 bases, with 10 bases between. The CDR3 is made up of 16 amino acids. The chain recombines TRBV7-9 with TRBJ1-4; D gene unclear. This clonotype was sampled from an adult in good health and CMV-seronegative. Sequences were obtained from memory CD4+ T cells from blood. Here the CDR3 DNA reads TGTGCCAGCAGCTTACCCGCCGGGGCAACTAATGAAAAACTGTTTTTT. Protein: CASSLPAGATNEKLFF.